These 23 T cell receptor beta chains came from one sample sequenced in a study of CD8+ T cells in alopecia areata. Investigators isolated RNA and reverse transcribed it into cDNA to act as the sequencing template. The repertoire was sequenced with immunoSEQ multiplex PCR; TCRdb's copy has only in-frame clones and lacks some. The repertoire includes around 98,000 clones, less than 50% of them detected once, and 0.79% sits in the top ten. Sequencing used CD4+ T cells sorted from blood. Receptors were obtained from a human donor with alopecia areata.

This clone has only one observation. The chain uses TRBV30 and TRBJ2-7; D is unclear. The CDR3 loop spans 12 amino acids. With 2 bases removed from V and 3 bases from J, the gap between germline ends came to 8 bases. Germline values: CDR1 GTSNPN, CDR2 SVGIG (reference sequence). The CDR3 loop is CAWSSQGYEQYF. The CDR3 DNA reads as TGTGCCTGGAGTTCACAAGGCTACGAGCAGTACTTC.

The genes are TRBV29-1 and TRBJ1-2; D call uncertain. Trimming pared 6 bases from V and 0 bases from J, leaving 11 bases between. The CDR3 loop spans 13 amino acids. The germline V gene encodes CDR1 SQVTM and CDR2 ANQGSEA. CDR3 in amino acids: CSVLNPANYGYTF. The CDR3 DNA reads as TGCAGCGTCTTGAACCCAGCTAACTATGGCTACACCTTC.

This clone was observed a few times. The chain carries TRBV29-1 and TRBJ2-6; D is unresolved. Germline lookup yields CDR1 SQVTM and CDR2 ANQGSEA. The V end lost 7 bases, the J end lost 0 bases, and 7 bases lay between the germline ends. The CDR3 extends over 13 amino acids. In DNA, the CDR3 is TGCAGCGCCGGTGACTCTGGGGCCAACGTCCTGACTTTC. It yields the protein CSAGDSGANVLTF.

This clone was counted a few times. The chain has TRBV7-9 and TRBJ2-7; D call uncertain. The CDR3 spans 9 residues. V was trimmed by 10 bases and J by 3 bases, leaving 4 bases between them. Germline lookup yields CDR1 SEHNR and CDR2 FQNEAQ (reference sequence). Here the CDR3 DNA reads TGTGCCACCGGCTACGAGCAGTACTTC. This codes for CATGYEQYF.

By share, this clone counts as medium-sized. The chain carries TRBV28 and TRBJ1-2, with no clear D. Germline assignment: CDR1 MDHEN and CDR2 SYDVKM. Between the trimmed V and J ends, which lost 0 bases and 4 bases, there was a span of 6 bases. This CDR3 region has 13 residues. The DNA for the CDR3 is TGTGCCAGCAGTTTATGGGCTTTCTATGGCTACACCTTC. Its translation: CASSLWAFYGYTF.

The J gene is TRBJ2-3, the V gene TRBV30, with D uncertain. The CDR3 loop spans 12 amino acids. The germline V gene encodes CDR1 GTSNPN and CDR2 SVGIG (reference sequence). Trimming removed 2 bases from V and 4 bases from J, with 7 bases in between. CDR3 nucleotide sequence: TGTGCCTGGAGTCCTACAGCAGATACGCAGTATTTT. Protein: CAWSPTADTQYF.

This clone came up a few times. The chain joins TRBV7-2 to TRBJ2-1; 12 nucleotides align to TRBD2. J gave up 7 bases and V 5 bases, and 9 bases lay outside the gene matches. The CDR3 spans 16 residues. The V gene's germline CDR1 is SGHTA and CDR2 FQGNSA. The CDR3 sequence: CASSPSLAGGRNEQFF. CDR3 nucleotide sequence: TGTGCCAGCAGCCCATCTCTAGCGGGAGGGAGGAATGAGCAGTTCTTC. Full variable domain (missing parts from reference TRBV7-2 and TRBJ2-1): GAGVSQSPSNKVTEKGKDVELRCDPISGHTALYWYRQSLGQGLEFLIYFQGNSAPDKSGLPSDRFSAERTGGSVSTLTIQRTQQEDSAVYLCASSPSLAGGRNEQFFGPGTRLTVL.

CDR3 in DNA: TGCAGCGCTCAGGACGGTTTATTGGTCGATAGAGGTCGGTTTTTT. It yields the protein CSAQDGLLVDRGRFF. The J gene is TRBJ1-4, the V gene TRBV29-1; no definite D call. Trimming removed 7 bases from V and 16 bases from J, with 31 bases in between. In germline, CDR1 is SQVTM, CDR2 ANQGSEA. The CDR3 contains 15 residues.

The chain carries TRBV29-1 and TRBJ1-2; D remains unclear. The CDR3 is made up of 12 amino acids. Between the trimmed V and J ends, which lost 1 base and 1 base, there was a span of 4 bases. From germline, CDR1 is SQVTM and CDR2 ANQGSEA. CDR3 sequence: CSVEVYNYGYTF. The DNA of the CDR3 is TGCAGCGTTGAAGTATATAACTATGGCTACACCTTC.

This clone was counted between two and nine times. The CDR3 is CASTRRTSGRQETQYF. The CDR3 DNA reads TGCGCCAGCACCCGACGGACTAGCGGTCGTCAAGAGACCCAGTACTTC. This chain connects TRBV5-1 to TRBJ2-5; 10 bases match TRBD2. Germline CDR1 and CDR2: SGHRS and YFSETQ. V gave up 6 bases and J gave up 2 bases; unmatched junction bases: 10. CDR3 length: 16 amino acids.

On this clone: Germline is not matched at one junction end, which may reflect a read error. V gene TRBV30 combines with J gene TRBJ2-7; 7 bases are shared with TRBD1. This CDR3 contains 15 residues. CDR1 GTSNPN and CDR2 SVGIG come from the germline V gene (reference sequence). The CDR3 nucleotides read TGTGCCTGGGATAGAGGACAGGAAATTACCTACGAGCAGTACTTT. Translated, it gives CAWDRGQEITYEQYF.

In its sample, this clone was seen a few times. The V and J genes are TRBV12-5 and TRBJ1-5; D is unclear. Trimming pared 4 bases from V and 6 bases from J, leaving 7 bases between. This CDR3 region has 12 residues. Germline V gene data show CDR1 as LGHNT and CDR2 as FRNRAP. CDR3 nucleotides: TGTGCTAGTGGTTCCCCGGGTCAGCCCCAGCATTTT. Translating it yields CASGSPGQPQHF.

The chain has TRBV29-1 and TRBJ2-3; TRBD2 aligns across 11 bases. Germline CDR1 SQVTM, CDR2 ANQGSEA. This CDR3 has 16 amino acids. Trimming took 8 bases from V and 5 from J; bases not matched to a gene: 15. CDR3 coding DNA: TGCAGCTTCTTTATGATGGGGCTAGCGGGGGGAGATACGCAGTATTTT. This sequence encodes CSFFMMGLAGGDTQYF.

J is TRBJ2-5 and V is TRBV29-1, with 10 bases fitting TRBD1. V lost 5 bases to trimming and J lost 5 bases; unmatched junction nucleotides: 8. Looked up from germline, CDR1 is SQVTM and CDR2 is ANQGSEA. This CDR3 comprises 14 residues. The CDR3 DNA follows: TGCAGCGTTTTCGACAGGGGGCGAGGGGAGACCCAGTACTTC. Protein: CSVFDRGRGETQYF.

V is TRBV28 and J is TRBJ2-3, with D perhaps given as TRBD1 or TRBD2 (5 bases each). This CDR3 spans 13 amino acids. CDR1 and CDR2 (germline): MDHEN, SYDVKM. The V end was cut by 6 bases, the J end by 11 bases, with 18 bases between. The CDR3 DNA reads as TGTGCCAGCAGCTTAGGGACCCCGGGCAAGCAGTATTTT. Amino acids: CASSLGTPGKQYF.

The chain is built from TRBV20-1 and TRBJ2-4, with D perhaps TRBD1 or TRBD2 (5 bases each). Germline loops: CDR1 DFQATT, CDR2 SNEGSKA (reference sequence). V lost 3 bases, J lost 11 bases, and 11 bases lay in between. This CDR3 spans 11 amino acids. CDR3 bases: TGCAGTGCTAGTCAAAAGGGACTTCAGTACTTC. Residues: CSASQKGLQYF.

About this clone: The same CDR3 arises from other DNA sequences in this sample as well. The chain has TRBV20-1 and TRBJ2-7, with D maybe TRBD1 (5 bases). Trimming left V 7 bases short and J 5 bases short, with 6 bases between. The CDR3 totals 9 residues. Germline loops: CDR1 DFQATT, CDR2 SNEGSKA (reference sequence). CDR3 region: CSVGDEQYF. The CDR3 DNA reads as TGCAGTGTAGGGGACGAGCAGTACTTC.

This clone has a handful of counts. The chain employs TRBV6-5 and TRBJ1-3; D unresolved. This CDR3 is 16 amino acids long. The germline gives CDR1 MNHEY, CDR2 SVGAGI. Trimming removed 0 bases at V and 2 bases at J, with 11 bases between. The CDR3: CASSYSGREPGNTIYF. Written as DNA, the CDR3 is TGTGCCAGCAGTTACTCGGGCAGAGAGCCTGGAAACACCATATATTTT.

The V and J genes are TRBV9 and TRBJ1-5; 9 bases line up with TRBD1. Germline assignment: CDR1 SGDLS and CDR2 YYNGEE. The CDR3 totals 15 residues. V trimming: 1 base; J trimming: 7 bases; junction bases outside the gene matches: 6. This CDR3 is CASSVTGGEGQPQHF. The CDR3 DNA follows: TGTGCCAGCAGCGTAACAGGGGGCGAGGGGCAGCCCCAGCATTTT.

This sequence joins TRBV6-5 and TRBJ2-1; the match to TRBD1 covers 9 bases. Trimming removed 8 bases from V and 7 bases from J; junction bases left unmatched: 6. The V gene's germline CDR1 is MNHEY and CDR2 SVGAGI. The CDR3 extends over 13 amino acids. The chain's CDR3 is CASGRTGENEQFF. The CDR3 DNA is TGTGCCAGCGGGCGGACAGGGGAGAATGAGCAGTTCTTC.

This chain connects TRBV7-9 to TRBJ2-1; D gene unclear. The CDR3 consists of 12 residues. The V end was cut by 2 bases, the J end by 8 bases, with 7 bases between. The germline CDR1 and CDR2 sequences are SEHNR and FQNEAQ (reference sequence). CDR3 in DNA: TGTGCCAGCAGCTTAAGCTCCCATGAGCAGTTCTTC. Protein: CASSLSSHEQFF.

A word on this clone: The same CDR3 arises from other DNA sequences in this sample as well. CDR3 amino acids: CSVEGRAYNEQFF. As DNA, the CDR3 is TGCAGCGTTGAAGGTCGGGCCTACAATGAGCAGTTCTTC. V gene TRBV29-1 combines with J gene TRBJ2-1, with D unclear. Germline V lookup: CDR1 SQVTM, CDR2 ANQGSEA. This CDR3 contains 13 residues. The V and J ends lost 1 base and 2 bases respectively, with 6 bases between them.

The CDR3 DNA reads as TGCAGCGTAGGACAGGGAAACTACGAGCAGTACTTC. Its protein product is CSVGQGNYEQYF. This sequence joins TRBV29-1 and TRBJ2-7; TRBD1 agrees at 8 bases. V lost 6 bases, J lost 3 bases, and 4 bases stayed unmatched. The CDR3 contains 12 residues. Germline CDR1 is SQVTM and CDR2 is ANQGSEA.